A single sample is the source of the 14 T cell receptor beta chains below, sequenced in a study of shared clonotypes between healthy human individuals. Clones were read by immunoSEQ multiplex PCR, and TCRdb kept only the in-frame ones, dropping some. The table shows over 2 million clones, with less than 95% occurring only once. The naive CD8 subset, CD45RO-negative cells positively selected for CCR7, excluded terminally differentiated effector memory CD45RA+ cells. Sample: naive CD8+ T cells sorted from blood. Receptors originate from a man between 18 and 29 years old in good health.

The J gene is TRBJ2-7, the V gene TRBV5-1; D is unresolved. The CDR3 runs 13 residues. Trimming left V 7 bases short and J 0 bases short, with 11 bases between. Germline V CDR1 and CDR2: SGHRS, YFSETQ. CDR3 region: CASHYESSYEQYF. In DNA, the CDR3 is TGCGCCAGCCATTATGAAAGCTCCTACGAGCAGTACTTC.

In this sample, this clone turned up once. The V call is TRBV2, the J call TRBJ2-7; 8 bases match TRBD2. The V segment lost 0 bases and the J segment 4 bases; nucleotides outside the gene matches: 20. The germline V gene encodes CDR1 SNHLY and CDR2 FYNNEI. The CDR3 is 20 residues long. The chain's CDR3 is CASSEAVQEIWTSNPYEQYF. CDR3 nucleotide sequence: TGTGCCAGCAGTGAAGCAGTACAGGAGATATGGACTAGCAACCCGTACGAGCAGTACTTC.

This chain connects TRBV7-9 to TRBJ1-2; D unclear. This CDR3 is built from 15 residues. Trimming shortened V by 1 base and J by 2 bases, and 11 bases separated the two germline ends. Germline CDR1 reads SEHNR; CDR2 reads FQNEAQ (reference sequence). The CDR3 is CASSLGPTDNYGYTF. The CDR3 bases are TGTGCCAGCAGCTTAGGTCCCACAGACAACTATGGCTACACCTTC.

This clone was observed a single time. The chain links TRBV27 to TRBJ2-7; 7 bases fit TRBD1. The CDR3 runs 14 residues. Looked up from germline, CDR1 is MNHEY and CDR2 is SMNVEV (reference sequence). Trimming removed 6 bases from V and 7 bases from J; junction bases left unmatched: 12. CDR3 residues: CASSVGQSYDEQYF. The CDR3 DNA reads TGTGCCAGCAGCGTGGGACAGTCCTATGATGAGCAGTACTTC.

The V gene is TRBV28, the J gene TRBJ1-4; a possible D gene is TRBD1 (6 bases). V dropped 3 bases and J dropped 8 bases, with 13 bases sitting between them. Germline V CDR1 and CDR2: MDHEN, SYDVKM. This CDR3 has 14 amino acids. CDR3 DNA sequence: TGTGCCAGCAGTTTTGGGGGGGCTTTAGAAAAACTGTTTTTT. It yields the protein CASSFGGALEKLFF.

This clone was observed once. The J gene is TRBJ2-3, the V gene TRBV6-1, with unresolved D. V was trimmed by 2 bases and J by 0 bases, leaving 9 bases between them. The CDR3 has 15 amino acids. Germline V gene data show CDR1 as MNHNS and CDR2 as SASEGT. CDR3 in amino acids: CASSEPFSSTDTQYF. Written as DNA, the CDR3 is TGTGCCAGCAGTGAACCATTTTCTAGCACAGATACGCAGTATTTT.

This sequence joins TRBV2 and TRBJ2-7, with a possible D match to TRBD2 (6 bases). The CDR3 consists of 15 residues. V was shortened by 8 bases and J by 2 bases, with 19 bases between the two germline ends. The germline CDR1 and CDR2 sequences are SNHLY and FYNNEI. This CDR3 reads CASASRDSFPYEQYF. In DNA form, the CDR3 reads TGTGCCAGCGCTAGCCGGGACTCCTTCCCCTACGAGCAGTACTTC.

The rearrangement joins TRBV27 to TRBJ2-7, with a tentative D call TRBD1 (6 bases). The CDR3 consists of 15 residues. The germline V and J ends were trimmed by 5 bases and 3 bases, with 17 bases remaining between them. The germline CDR1 and CDR2 sequences are MNHEY and SMNVEV (reference sequence). The CDR3 bases are TGTGCCAGCAGTCTAGGGGGATTCACCCTCTACGAGCAGTACTTC. It translates to CASSLGGFTLYEQYF.

The chain has TRBV7-9 and TRBJ2-3, with TRBD2 as a possible D gene (5 bases). This CDR3 comprises 15 residues. V dropped 5 bases and J dropped 5 bases, with 17 bases sitting between them. In germline, CDR1 is SEHNR, CDR2 FQNEAQ (reference sequence). The CDR3 is CASSAAGGPLDTQYF. The CDR3 nucleotides are TGTGCCAGCAGCGCGGCTGGCGGGCCCTTAGATACGCAGTATTTT. Using reference TRBV7-9 and TRBJ2-3 for the parts outside the CDR3, the full variable domain is DTGVSQNPRHKITKRGQNVTFRCDPISEHNRLYWYRQTLGQGPEFLTYFQNEAQLEKSRLLSDRFSAERPKGSFSTLEIQRTEQGDSAMYLCASSAAGGPLDTQYFGPGTRLTVL.

This chain links TRBV12-2 with TRBJ2-7; no check of the table's D call, TRBD1, against the DNA was made. TRBV12-2 is deemed a pseudogene. The CDR3 covers 12 residues. The CDR3, as DNA: TGTGCAAGTCGCTTAGCCTCCACAGAGCAGTACTTC. Translation gives CASRLASTEQYF.

CDR3: CASSLEWPNQETQYF. CDR3 sequence (DNA): TGCGCCAGCAGCTTGGAGTGGCCGAACCAAGAGACCCAGTACTTC. The chain carries TRBV5-1 and TRBJ2-5; D is undetermined. Germline CDR1 and CDR2: SGHRS and YFSETQ. This CDR3 spans 15 amino acids. Trimming cost V 0 bases and J 0 bases, with 9 bases left between them.

This sequence joins TRBV9 and TRBJ1-1, with TRBD1 identical over 10 bases. There are 14 residues in the CDR3. J gave up 5 bases and V 4 bases, and 5 bases lay outside the gene matches. CDR1 is SGDLS and CDR2 is YYNGEE in the germline V gene. This CDR3 is CASSLRGQGTEAFF. The CDR3 DNA sequence: TGTGCCAGCAGCCTTCGGGGACAGGGGACTGAAGCTTTCTTT.

V is TRBV19 and J is TRBJ2-2, with D perhaps matching TRBD1 (6 bases). The V end was cut by 6 bases, the J end by 2 bases, with 19 bases between. Germline-derived CDR1 and CDR2 are LNHDA and SQIVND (reference sequence). This CDR3 is built from 17 residues. CDR3 loop: CASSHVFDRHNTGELFF. Written as DNA, the CDR3 is TGTGCCAGTAGCCACGTTTTTGACAGGCATAACACCGGGGAGCTGTTTTTT.

The chain links TRBV11-2 to TRBJ1-5, with D unresolved. The germline V gene has CDR1 SGHAT and CDR2 FQNNGV. The CDR3 runs to 15 residues. Trimming removed 0 bases at V and 0 bases at J, with 6 bases between. The CDR3 bases are TGTGCCAGCAGCTTAGATCAGAATAGCAATCAGCCCCAGCATTTT. Translated, it gives CASSLDQNSNQPQHF.